This TCR beta chain stems from a study of blood T cell repertoires in COVID-19. This clone was counted a single time. The assay was immunoSEQ multiplex PCR, and TCRdb's table has in-frame clones only and misses some. The top ten hold roughly 15% of the sample, which has approximately 50,000 clones, around 86% seen once. Looked up from germline, CDR1 is ENHRY and CDR2 is SYGVKD. The CDR3 consists of 17 residues. Germline trimming cut 2 bases from V and 0 bases from J; bases unmatched to any gene: 3. This chain links TRBV10-3 with TRBJ1-4; 10 bases match TRBD1. This TCR derives from a human donor in a cohort sampled during active COVID-19. Sample: peripheral blood. The CDR3 DNA is TGTGCCATCAGTGAGCCCGGGACAGGGGCAACTAATGAAAAACTGTTTTTT. Amino acids: CAISEPGTGATNEKLFF.